These 29 T cell receptor beta chains were sequenced from one sample in a study of blood T cell repertoires in COVID-19. Sequenced by immunoSEQ multiplex PCR; TCRdb stores in-frame clones only, minus some. The sample lists fewer than 250,000 clones, 82% occurring once. The sequencing sample was made of peripheral blood. All receptors derive from an older woman with COVID-19, enrolled during active disease.

Note on this clone: Other DNA variants within this sample encode the same CDR3. The chain has TRBV5-4 and TRBJ1-5; D remains unclear. Trimming removed 0 bases from V and 1 base from J, with 5 bases in between. The germline CDR1 and CDR2 sequences are SGHNT and YYREEE (reference sequence). The CDR3 loop spans 14 amino acids. This CDR3 reads CASSLAGSNQPQHF. The CDR3, as DNA: TGTGCCAGCAGCTTGGCGGGAAGCAATCAGCCCCAGCATTTT.

This chain connects TRBV6-4 to TRBJ1-2; unclear D gene. The CDR3 runs 13 residues. The V end lost 8 bases, the J end lost 9 bases, and 19 bases lay between the germline ends. Germline CDR1 reads MRHNA; CDR2 reads SNTAGT. The CDR3, as DNA: TGTGCCAGCTGGGGAGGACTATTGGGTAGCTACACCTTC. It specifies CASWGGLLGSYTF.

CDR3 residues: CASSYSEELYTEAFF. Written as DNA, the CDR3 is TGTGCCAGCAGCTATTCTGAGGAGTTGTACACTGAAGCTTTCTTT. The rearrangement joins TRBV9 to TRBJ1-1; D call uncertain. The length of the CDR3 is 15 residues. Per germline, CDR1 SGDLS and CDR2 YYNGEE. V lost 4 bases and J 3 bases, leaving 16 bases between the germline ends. Filled out from reference TRBV9 and TRBJ1-1, the complete variable domain reads DSGVTQTPKHLITATGQRVTLRCSPRSGDLSVYWYQQSLDQGLQFLIQYYNGEERAKGNILERFSAQQFPDLHSELNLSSLELGDSALYFCASSYSEELYTEAFFGQGTRLTVV.

This chain joins TRBV4-3 and TRBJ1-1, with D unclear. The CDR3 runs to 13 residues. The germline V gene encodes CDR1 LGHNA and CDR2 YSLEER. Between the trimmed V and J ends, which lost 4 bases and 1 base, there was a span of 7 bases. As DNA, the CDR3 is TGCGCCAGCAGCCGAACACGGAACACTGAAGCTTTCTTT. Amino acid sequence: CASSRTRNTEAFF.

As regards this clone: The identical CDR3 is also encoded by other nucleotide sequences in the sample. V gene TRBV10-3 combines with J gene TRBJ2-7; 7 bases line up with TRBD1. The V gene's germline CDR1 is ENHRY and CDR2 SYGVKD. The CDR3 runs to 12 residues. Trimming took 8 bases from V and 0 from J; bases not matched to a gene: 1. The chain's CDR3 is CAIRDSSYEQYF. The CDR3 DNA follows: TGTGCCATCCGGGACAGCTCCTACGAGCAGTACTTC.

This clone was seen a single time. The chain uses TRBV28 and TRBJ2-2, with TRBD1 identical over 10 bases. The germline CDR1 and CDR2 sequences are MDHEN and SYDVKM. V was clipped by 6 bases and J by 2 bases; unmatched bases: 6. CDR3 length equals 16 residues. CDR3 loop: CASRGRQGANTGELFF. CDR3 bases: TGTGCCAGCAGGGGACGACAGGGGGCAAACACCGGGGAGCTGTTTTTT.

The count of this clone is one. The gene calls are TRBV5-1 and TRBJ2-4, with D possibly being TRBD2 (6 bases). CDR1 is SGHRS and CDR2 is YFSETQ in the germline V gene. Between the trimmed V and J ends, which lost 0 bases and 7 bases, there was a span of 11 bases. The CDR3 covers 14 residues. The DNA of the CDR3 is TGCGCCAGCAGCTTGGATGCGGGATTGAACATTCAGTACTTC. It translates to CASSLDAGLNIQYF.

The gene calls are TRBV11-3 and TRBJ2-1; 7 bases are a match to TRBD1. CDR3 size: 17 residues. The trim removed 5 bases at V and 8 bases at J, leaving 18 bases unmatched. The germline gives CDR1 SGHNT, CDR2 YENEEA. The CDR3 sequence is CASSAHRGPFSRDEQFF. The CDR3 DNA follows: TGTGCCAGCAGCGCACACAGGGGCCCCTTTTCGCGGGATGAGCAGTTCTTC. Full variable domain (rest looked up from reference TRBV11-3 and TRBJ2-1): EAGVVQSPRYKIIEKKQPVAFWCNPISGHNTLYWYLQNLGQGPELLIRYENEEAVDDSQLPKDRFSAERLKGVDSTLKIQPAELGDSAVYLCASSAHRGPFSRDEQFFGPGTRLTVL.

This chain's CDR3 is CASSLERANYGYTF. In DNA form, the CDR3 reads TGTGCCAGCAGCTTAGAGAGAGCTAACTATGGCTACACCTTC. The genes are TRBV7-3 and TRBJ1-2; D is undetermined. Germline CDR1 and CDR2: SGHTA and FQGTGA. The CDR3 extends over 14 amino acids. V was pared by 2 bases and J by 0 bases, with 7 bases between.

This clone has a handful of counts. V gene TRBV20-1 combines with J gene TRBJ1-5; D is possibly TRBD1 (5 bases). The CDR3 contains 14 residues. V gave up 3 bases and J gave up 2 bases, with 11 bases separating them. Germline V gene lookup returns CDR1 DFQATT and CDR2 SNEGSKA (reference sequence). DNA of the CDR3: TGCAGTGCTAGTCCTTTACAGGGCAATCAGCCCCAGCATTTT. It specifies CSASPLQGNQPQHF.

The rearrangement joins TRBV5-8 to TRBJ2-2, with D maybe TRBD1 (6 bases). CDR3 length: 16 amino acids. Trimming cost V 5 bases and J 1 base, with 15 bases left between them. Germline V gene lookup returns CDR1 SGHTS and CDR2 YDEGEE. The CDR3 DNA reads as TGTGCCAGCAGGCCGGGACACTTACGGAACACCGGGGAGCTGTTTTTT. Its protein is CASRPGHLRNTGELFF.

This clone was seen a handful of times. The chain recombines TRBV28 with TRBJ1-2; 7 nucleotides match TRBD1. CDR1 MDHEN and CDR2 SYDVKM come from the germline V gene. The length of the CDR3 is 14 residues. Unmatched junction bases numbered 4, after V lost 5 bases and J lost 1 base. The CDR3 coding sequence is TGTGCCAGCAGTCCGACAGGGCGTAACTATGGCTACACCTTC. Its translation is CASSPTGRNYGYTF.

V gene TRBV5-5 combines with J gene TRBJ2-1; 7 bases are a match to TRBD2. With V trimmed by 4 bases and J by 3 bases, 10 bases remained unmatched. The germline gives CDR1 SGHKS, CDR2 YYEKEE (reference sequence). This CDR3 comprises 16 residues. The CDR3 region has the DNA TGTGCCAGCAGCCTCGGGGAGGGGTTTATCTACAATGAGCAGTTCTTC. Residues: CASSLGEGFIYNEQFF.

This chain links TRBV6-5 with TRBJ2-2; no clear D gene. The CDR3 spans 13 residues. Germline V gene sequence: CDR1 MNHEY, CDR2 SVGAGI. V was clipped by 5 bases and J by 2 bases, with 6 bases between them. CDR3 region: CASSTTNTGELFF. CDR3 nucleotide sequence: TGTGCCAGCAGTACGACTAACACCGGGGAGCTGTTTTTT.

This chain uses TRBV5-8 with TRBJ2-2, with a possible D match to TRBD1 (5 bases). The CDR3 contains 16 residues. The V end was cut by 0 bases, the J end by 4 bases, with 13 bases between. Germline V gene data show CDR1 as SGHTS and CDR2 as YDEGEE. The CDR3 loop reads CASSLGQPLVTGELFF. In DNA form, the CDR3 reads TGTGCCAGCAGCTTGGGACAGCCTTTGGTCACCGGGGAGCTGTTTTTT.

The V call is TRBV5-5, the J call TRBJ1-6; tentative D call: TRBD1 (6 bases). Germline values: CDR1 SGHKS, CDR2 YYEKEE (reference sequence). V dropped 4 bases and J dropped 4 bases, with 18 bases sitting between them. The CDR3 loop spans 17 amino acids. The CDR3 nucleotides read TGTGCCAGCAGCCTGGGCCTCCCAGGGGTGTATAATTCACCCCTCCACTTT. It is translated as CASSLGLPGVYNSPLHF.

The chain is built from TRBV6-5 and TRBJ1-4; 12 nucleotides match TRBD1. V gave up 4 bases and J gave up 7 bases; unmatched junction bases: 4. The CDR3 loop spans 15 amino acids. CDR1 MNHEY and CDR2 SVGAGI come from the germline V gene. CDR3 in amino acids: CASSLGQGALEKLFF. The CDR3 nucleotides are TGTGCCAGCAGTTTGGGACAGGGGGCGCTTGAAAAACTGTTTTTT.

This chain uses TRBV6-5 with TRBJ2-2; 8 bases fit TRBD1. With 2 bases clipped from V and 6 bases from J, the junction kept 5 bases outside the gene matches. The CDR3 runs to 15 residues. Germline values: CDR1 MNHEY, CDR2 SVGAGI. Here the CDR3 reads CASSYLTGEAGELFF. DNA for the CDR3: TGTGCCAGCAGTTACCTGACAGGGGAAGCCGGGGAGCTGTTTTTT.

The chain uses TRBV6-5 and TRBJ1-2; D is undetermined. Germline V CDR1 and CDR2: MNHEY, SVGAGI. The CDR3 has 12 amino acids. The V end lost 6 bases, the J end lost 8 bases, and 13 bases lay between the germline ends. Here the CDR3 reads CASRPLSQGYTF. The CDR3 bases are TGTGCCAGCAGACCCCTATCCCAAGGCTACACCTTC.

This chain joins TRBV28 and TRBJ2-7; TRBD1 aligns across 8 bases. The CDR3 loop spans 17 amino acids. Germline lookup yields CDR1 MDHEN and CDR2 SYDVKM. Trimming at V came to 4 bases and at J to 6 bases, leaving 17 bases not matched to a gene. In DNA form, the CDR3 reads TGTGCCAGCAGTTCCGGGACAGGAGGTTCACTGCGGGGCGAGCAGTACTTC. Translating gives CASSSGTGGSLRGEQYF.

The V gene is TRBV2, the J gene TRBJ1-2; D might be TRBD1 (5 bases). The V end lost 3 bases, the J end lost 5 bases, and 10 bases lay between the germline ends. The germline gives CDR1 SNHLY, CDR2 FYNNEI. The CDR3 consists of 13 residues. The CDR3: CASSDPRVYGYTF. The CDR3 DNA follows: TGTGCCAGCAGTGACCCCAGGGTATATGGCTACACCTTC. The full variable domain, its missing parts supplied by reference TRBV2 and TRBJ1-2, is EPEVTQTPSHQVTQMGQEVILRCVPISNHLYFYWYRQILGQKVEFLVSFYNNEISEKSEIFDDQFSVERPDGSNFTLKIRSTKLEDSAMYFCASSDPRVYGYTFGSGTRLTVV.

This clone turned up a few times. This chain joins TRBV3-1 (or the pseudogene TRBV3-2) and TRBJ2-5; perhaps TRBD2 as D (6 bases). This CDR3 contains 12 residues. Germline CDR1 is LGHDT and CDR2 is YNNKEL (reference sequence). The V end was cut by 4 bases, the J end by 4 bases, with 7 bases between. In nucleotides, the CDR3 is TGTGCCAGCAGCCGGGACTCAGAGACCCAGTACTTC. Translating it yields CASSRDSETQYF.

The chain carries TRBV5-4 and TRBJ2-1, with 14 bases lining up with TRBD2. The germline CDR1 and CDR2 sequences are SGHNT and YYREEE (reference sequence). V lost 4 bases, J lost 15 bases, and 12 bases stayed unmatched. CDR3 length: 15 residues. The CDR3 DNA sequence: TGTGCCAGCAGCGTAGGGACTAGCGGGGGATACATTCCGTTCTTC. This translates into CASSVGTSGGYIPFF. Full variable domain (missing parts from reference TRBV5-4 and TRBJ2-1): ETGVTQSPTHLIKTRGQQVTLRCSSQSGHNTVSWYQQALGQGPQFIFQYYREEENGRGNFPPRFSGLQFPNYSSELNVNALELDDSALYLCASSVGTSGGYIPFFGPGTRLTVL.

The count of this clone is one. The genes are TRBV27 and TRBJ1-1; TRBD1 agrees at 10 bases. V was pared by 4 bases and J by 3 bases, with 8 bases of the junction left unmatched. The CDR3 consists of 16 residues. Germline CDR1 and CDR2: MNHEY and SMNVEV (reference sequence). As DNA, the CDR3 is TGTGCCAGCAGTTACAGACAGGGGGCTCAGGACACTGAAGCTTTCTTT. It codes for CASSYRQGAQDTEAFF.

The gene calls are TRBV11-2 and TRBJ1-1, with TRBD1 matching 7 bases. Germline V gene lookup returns CDR1 SGHAT and CDR2 FQNNGV. V shed 5 bases and J 0 bases; nucleotides not matched to a gene: 12. The CDR3 is made up of 17 amino acids. For the CDR3, the DNA is TGTGCCAGCAGCCAGAGAGAGTGGGGACAGATGAACACTGAAGCTTTCTTT. Translated, it gives CASSQREWGQMNTEAFF.

The chain is built from TRBV5-1 and TRBJ2-7; D is perhaps TRBD2 (6 bases). The CDR3 is 13 amino acids. The germline CDR1 and CDR2 sequences are SGHRS and YFSETQ. V was cut by 5 bases and J by 5 bases, with 14 bases left in between. CDR3 residues: CASREGFGDEQYF. As DNA, the CDR3 is TGCGCCAGCAGGGAGGGGTTTGGGGACGAGCAGTACTTC.

This chain connects TRBV9 to TRBJ1-3; 8 bases line up with TRBD1. The CDR3 is made up of 15 amino acids. V was pared by 4 bases and J by 1 base, with 4 bases of the junction left unmatched. CDR1 SGDLS and CDR2 YYNGEE come from the germline V gene. The CDR3 sequence is CASSITGGSGNTIYF. The CDR3 DNA sequence: TGTGCCAGCAGCATTACAGGGGGGTCTGGAAACACCATATATTTT. Complete variable domain (other parts from reference TRBV9 and TRBJ1-3): DSGVTQTPKHLITATGQRVTLRCSPRSGDLSVYWYQQSLDQGLQFLIQYYNGEERAKGNILERFSAQQFPDLHSELNLSSLELGDSALYFCASSITGGSGNTIYFGEGSWLTVV.

This clone has more than one count but fewer than ten. This chain joins TRBV28 and TRBJ2-3; 8 bases map to TRBD1. The CDR3 totals 15 residues. The trim removed 7 bases at V and 1 base at J, leaving 7 bases unmatched. Germline CDR1 MDHEN, CDR2 SYDVKM. This CDR3 reads CASIYADRGTDTQYF. CDR3 DNA: TGTGCCAGCATCTACGCGGACAGGGGCACAGATACGCAGTATTTT.

The chain carries TRBV6-5 and TRBJ2-1; TRBD2 agrees at 9 bases. After removal of 8 bases from V and 4 bases from J, the junction contained 9 bases not matched to a gene. CDR1 and CDR2 from the germline V gene are MNHEY and SVGAGI. This CDR3 is 15 amino acids long. CDR3 sequence reads: CASAPIAGVYNEQFF. Written as DNA, the CDR3 is TGTGCCAGCGCACCAATAGCGGGGGTTTACAATGAGCAGTTCTTC.